This T cell receptor beta chain was sequenced during a study of CD8 T cells in Susac syndrome. The controls, all healthy donors, were matched for age and sex. The V end was cut by 1 base, the J end by 6 bases, with 13 bases between. CDR3 length equals 14 residues. Germline-derived CDR1 and CDR2 are SGHTA and FQGNSA. When the RNA was reverse transcribed, random hexamers were used with an input of roughly 0.5 to 1 ug. The authors amplified TCR beta CDR3 across 54 Vbeta and 13 Jbeta using immunoSEQ multiplex PCR. A single record per CDR3 protein comes from TCRdb applying MiXCR to the immunoSEQ multiplex PCR reads. The profile shows 150,000 to 200,000 distinct CDR3 sequences, around 96% of them singletons.

The V and J genes are TRBV7-2 and TRBJ2-7, with D possibly matching TRBD2 (5 bases). Sequenced sample: CD4+ T cells from PBMCs. The source is a human donor in good health. The CDR3 loop reads CASSLDRGSLEQYF. CDR3 DNA: TGTGCCAGCAGCTTAGATAGAGGGAGCCTCGAGCAGTACTTC.